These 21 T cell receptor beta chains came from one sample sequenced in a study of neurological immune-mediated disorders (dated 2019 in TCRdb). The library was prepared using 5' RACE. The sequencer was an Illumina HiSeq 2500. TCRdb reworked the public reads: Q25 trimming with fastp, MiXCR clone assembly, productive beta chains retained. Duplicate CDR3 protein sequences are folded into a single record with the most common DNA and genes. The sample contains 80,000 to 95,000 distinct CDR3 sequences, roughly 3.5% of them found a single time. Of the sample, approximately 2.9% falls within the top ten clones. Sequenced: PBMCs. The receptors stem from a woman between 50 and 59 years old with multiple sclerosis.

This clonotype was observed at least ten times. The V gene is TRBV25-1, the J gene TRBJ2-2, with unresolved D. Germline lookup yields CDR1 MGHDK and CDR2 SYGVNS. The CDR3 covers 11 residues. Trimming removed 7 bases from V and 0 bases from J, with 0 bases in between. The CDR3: CASTNTGELFF. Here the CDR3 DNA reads TGTGCCAGCACGAACACCGGGGAGCTGTTTTTT.

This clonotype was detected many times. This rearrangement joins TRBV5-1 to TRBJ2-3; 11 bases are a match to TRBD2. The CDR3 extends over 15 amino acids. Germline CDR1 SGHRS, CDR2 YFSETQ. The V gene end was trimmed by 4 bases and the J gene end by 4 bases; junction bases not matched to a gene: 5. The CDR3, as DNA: TGCGCCAGCAGCCATAGCGGGGGGGCGGCAGATACGCAGTATTTT. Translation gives CASSHSGGAADTQYF.

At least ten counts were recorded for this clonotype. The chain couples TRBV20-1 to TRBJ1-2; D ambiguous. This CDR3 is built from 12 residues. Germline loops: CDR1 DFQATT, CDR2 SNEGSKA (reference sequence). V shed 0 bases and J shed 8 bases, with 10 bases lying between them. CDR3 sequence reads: CSARDNLEGYTF. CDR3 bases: TGCAGTGCTAGAGATAATCTCGAGGGCTACACCTTC.

The CDR3 coding sequence is TGTGCCAGCAGCACCACGTACGAGCAGTACTTC. Its translation is CASSTTYEQYF. V gene TRBV7-9 combines with J gene TRBJ2-7; D call uncertain. V lost 5 bases and J 4 bases, leaving 6 bases between the germline ends. Germline CDR1 reads SEHNR; CDR2 reads FQNEAQ (reference sequence). The CDR3 contains 11 residues.

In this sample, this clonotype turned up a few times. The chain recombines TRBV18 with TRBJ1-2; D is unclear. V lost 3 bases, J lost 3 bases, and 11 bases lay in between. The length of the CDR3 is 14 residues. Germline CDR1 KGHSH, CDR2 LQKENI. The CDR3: CASSPKDRYYGYTF. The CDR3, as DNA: TGTGCCAGCTCACCTAAGGACCGATACTATGGCTACACCTTC.

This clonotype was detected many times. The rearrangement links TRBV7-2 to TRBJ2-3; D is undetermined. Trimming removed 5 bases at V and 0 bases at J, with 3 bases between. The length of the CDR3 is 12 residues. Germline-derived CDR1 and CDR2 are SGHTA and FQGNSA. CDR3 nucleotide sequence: TGTGCCAGCAGCCAAAGCACAGATACGCAGTATTTT. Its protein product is CASSQSTDTQYF.

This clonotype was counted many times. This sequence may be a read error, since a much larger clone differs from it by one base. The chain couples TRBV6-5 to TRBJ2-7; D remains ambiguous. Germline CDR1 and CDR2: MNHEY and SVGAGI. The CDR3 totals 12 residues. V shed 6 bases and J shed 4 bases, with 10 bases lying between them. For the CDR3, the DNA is TGTGCCAGCAGCCCCTGGGGATACGAGCAGTACTTC. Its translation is CASSPWGYEQYF.

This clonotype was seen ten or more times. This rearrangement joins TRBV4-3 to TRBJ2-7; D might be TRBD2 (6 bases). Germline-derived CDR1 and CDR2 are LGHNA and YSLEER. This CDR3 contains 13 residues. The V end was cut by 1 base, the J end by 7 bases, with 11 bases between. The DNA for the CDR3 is TGCGCCAGCAGCCAAGCTCCGGGGAGGGAGCAGTACTTC. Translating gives CASSQAPGREQYF.

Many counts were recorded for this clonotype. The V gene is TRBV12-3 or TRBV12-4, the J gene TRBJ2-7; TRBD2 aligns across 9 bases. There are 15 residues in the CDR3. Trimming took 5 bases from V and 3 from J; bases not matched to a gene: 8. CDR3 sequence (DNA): TGTGCCAGCAGTCCCCTTCAGCGGGGGGACTACGAGCAGTACTTC. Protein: CASSPLQRGDYEQYF.

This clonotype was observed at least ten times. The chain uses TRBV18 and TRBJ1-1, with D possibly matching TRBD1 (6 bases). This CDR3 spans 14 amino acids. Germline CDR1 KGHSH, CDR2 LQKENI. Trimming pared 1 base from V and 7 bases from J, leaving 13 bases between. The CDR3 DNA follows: TGTGCCAGCTCACCACGTCCAGGGGTGAATGAAGCTTTCTTT. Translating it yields CASSPRPGVNEAFF.

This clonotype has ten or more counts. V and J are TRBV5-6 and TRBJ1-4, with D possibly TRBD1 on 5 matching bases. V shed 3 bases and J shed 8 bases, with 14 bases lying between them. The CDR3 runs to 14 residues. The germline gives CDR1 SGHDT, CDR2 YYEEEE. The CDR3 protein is CASSSEGKIEKLFF. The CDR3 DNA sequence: TGTGCCAGCAGCTCCGAGGGGAAAATCGAAAAACTGTTTTTT. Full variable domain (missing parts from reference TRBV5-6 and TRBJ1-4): DAGVTQSPTHLIKTRGQQVTLRCSPKSGHDTVSWYQQALGQGPQFIFQYYEEEERQRGNFPDRFSGHQFPNYSSELNVNALLLGDSALYLCASSSEGKIEKLFFGSGTQLSVL.

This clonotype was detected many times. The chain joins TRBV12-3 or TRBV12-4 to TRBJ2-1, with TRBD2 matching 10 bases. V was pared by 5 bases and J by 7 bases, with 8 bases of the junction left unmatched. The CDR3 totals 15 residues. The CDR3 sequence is CASSLSGGAANEQFF. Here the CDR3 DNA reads TGTGCCAGCAGTCTAAGCGGGGGGGCTGCTAATGAGCAGTTCTTC.

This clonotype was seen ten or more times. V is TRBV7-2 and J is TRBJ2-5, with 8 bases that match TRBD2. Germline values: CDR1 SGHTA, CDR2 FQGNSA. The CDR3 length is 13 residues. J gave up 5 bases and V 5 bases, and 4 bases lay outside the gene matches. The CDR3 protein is CASSRGGRETQYF. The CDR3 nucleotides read TGTGCCAGCAGCCGGGGGGGACGGGAGACCCAGTACTTC.

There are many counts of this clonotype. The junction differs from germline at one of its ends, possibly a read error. CDR3 in DNA: TGCGCCAGCAGCGGAGGGGAGGCCGGGGAGCTTTTTTTT. This translates into CASSGGEAGELFF. This chain connects TRBV5-1 to TRBJ2-2; perhaps TRBD2 as D (6 bases). Germline V gives CDR1 SGHRS, CDR2 YFSETQ. This CDR3 contains 13 residues.

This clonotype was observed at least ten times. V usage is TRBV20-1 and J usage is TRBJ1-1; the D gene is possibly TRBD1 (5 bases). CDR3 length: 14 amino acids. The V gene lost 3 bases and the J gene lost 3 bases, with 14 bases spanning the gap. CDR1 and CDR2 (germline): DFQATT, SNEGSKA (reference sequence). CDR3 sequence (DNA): TGCAGTGCTAGTAGGTCGGGGGACGACACTGAAGCTTTCTTT. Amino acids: CSASRSGDDTEAFF.

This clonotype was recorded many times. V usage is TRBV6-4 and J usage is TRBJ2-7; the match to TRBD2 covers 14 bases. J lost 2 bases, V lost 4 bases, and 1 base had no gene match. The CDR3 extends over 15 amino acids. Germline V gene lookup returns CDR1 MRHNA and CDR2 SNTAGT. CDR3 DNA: TGTGCCAGCAGTGGGGGACTAGCGGGAGCCTACGAGCAGTACTTC. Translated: CASSGGLAGAYEQYF.

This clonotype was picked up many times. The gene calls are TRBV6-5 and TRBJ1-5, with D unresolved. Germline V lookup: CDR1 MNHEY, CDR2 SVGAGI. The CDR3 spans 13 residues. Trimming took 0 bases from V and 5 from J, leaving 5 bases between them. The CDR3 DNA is TGTGCCAGCAGTTACTCGGATGATCAGCCCCAGCATTTT. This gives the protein CASSYSDDQPQHF.

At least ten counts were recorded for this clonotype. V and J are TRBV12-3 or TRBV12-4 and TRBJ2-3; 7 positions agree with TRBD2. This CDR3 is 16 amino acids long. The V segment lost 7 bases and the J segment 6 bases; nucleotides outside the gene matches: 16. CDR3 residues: CASNPAPGRGSDTQYF. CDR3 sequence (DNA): TGTGCCAGCAACCCTGCTCCAGGGAGGGGTTCGGATACGCAGTATTTT.

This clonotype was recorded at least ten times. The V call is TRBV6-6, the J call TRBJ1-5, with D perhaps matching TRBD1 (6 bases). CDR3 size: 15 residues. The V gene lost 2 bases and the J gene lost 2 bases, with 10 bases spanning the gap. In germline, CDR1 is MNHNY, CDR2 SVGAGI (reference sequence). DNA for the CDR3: TGTGCCAGCAGTTACGGTCAGGGGCGCAATCAGCCCCAGCATTTT. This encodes CASSYGQGRNQPQHF.

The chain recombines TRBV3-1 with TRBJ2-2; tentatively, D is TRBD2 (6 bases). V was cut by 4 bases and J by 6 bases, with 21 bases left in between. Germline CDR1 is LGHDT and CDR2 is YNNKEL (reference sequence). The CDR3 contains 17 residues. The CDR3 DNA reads TGTGCCAGCAGCCTAAGTGTCCGGGGGTATTCCCCCGGGGAGCTGTTTTTT. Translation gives CASSLSVRGYSPGELFF.

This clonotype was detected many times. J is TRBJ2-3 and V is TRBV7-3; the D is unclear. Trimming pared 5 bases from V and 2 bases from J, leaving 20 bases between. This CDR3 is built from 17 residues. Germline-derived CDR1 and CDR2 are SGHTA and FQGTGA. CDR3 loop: CASSPTGISRNTDTQYF. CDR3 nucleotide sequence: TGTGCCAGCAGCCCCACGGGTATATCCCGTAACACAGATACGCAGTATTTT.